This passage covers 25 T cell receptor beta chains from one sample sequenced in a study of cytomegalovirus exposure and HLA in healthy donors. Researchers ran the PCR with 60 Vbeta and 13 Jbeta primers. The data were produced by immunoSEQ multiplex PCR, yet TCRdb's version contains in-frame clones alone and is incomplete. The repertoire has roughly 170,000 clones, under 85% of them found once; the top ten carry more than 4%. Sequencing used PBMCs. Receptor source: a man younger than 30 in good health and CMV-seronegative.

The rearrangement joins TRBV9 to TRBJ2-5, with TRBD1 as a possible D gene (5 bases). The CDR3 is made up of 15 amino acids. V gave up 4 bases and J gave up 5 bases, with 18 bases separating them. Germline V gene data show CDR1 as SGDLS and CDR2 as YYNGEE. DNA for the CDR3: TGTGCCAGCAGCCCGAGCATGGGGCCTGGGGAGACCCAGTACTTC. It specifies CASSPSMGPGETQYF.

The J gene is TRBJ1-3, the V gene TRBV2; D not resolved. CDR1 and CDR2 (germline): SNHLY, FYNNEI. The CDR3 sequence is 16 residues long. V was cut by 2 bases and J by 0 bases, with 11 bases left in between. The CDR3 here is CASSEWAASSGNTIYF. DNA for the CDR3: TGTGCCAGCAGTGAATGGGCCGCTTCCTCTGGAAACACCATATATTTT. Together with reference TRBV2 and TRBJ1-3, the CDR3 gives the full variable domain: EPEVTQTPSHQVTQMGQEVILRCVPISNHLYFYWYRQILGQKVEFLVSFYNNEISEKSEIFDDQFSVERPDGSNFTLKIRSTKLEDSAMYFCASSEWAASSGNTIYFGEGSWLTVV.

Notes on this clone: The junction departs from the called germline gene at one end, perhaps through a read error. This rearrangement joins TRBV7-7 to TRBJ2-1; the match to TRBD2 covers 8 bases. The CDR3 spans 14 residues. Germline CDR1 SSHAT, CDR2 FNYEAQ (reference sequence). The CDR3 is CASSLSSGEVEQFF. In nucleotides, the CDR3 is TGTGCTAGCAGCTTAAGTAGCGGGGAAGTGGAGCAGTTCTTC.

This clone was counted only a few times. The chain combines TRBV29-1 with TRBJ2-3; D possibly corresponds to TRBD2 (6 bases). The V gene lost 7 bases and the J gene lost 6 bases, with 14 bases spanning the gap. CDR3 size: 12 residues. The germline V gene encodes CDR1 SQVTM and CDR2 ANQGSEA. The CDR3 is CSATSSTDTQYF. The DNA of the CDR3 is TGCAGCGCGACTAGTTCGACGGATACGCAGTATTTT.

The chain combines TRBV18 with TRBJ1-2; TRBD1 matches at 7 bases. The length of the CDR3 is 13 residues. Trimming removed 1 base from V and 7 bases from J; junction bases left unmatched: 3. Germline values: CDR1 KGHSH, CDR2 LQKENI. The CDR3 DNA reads TGTGCCAGCTCACCACAGGGGGCGGCTGGCTACACCTTC. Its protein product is CASSPQGAAGYTF.

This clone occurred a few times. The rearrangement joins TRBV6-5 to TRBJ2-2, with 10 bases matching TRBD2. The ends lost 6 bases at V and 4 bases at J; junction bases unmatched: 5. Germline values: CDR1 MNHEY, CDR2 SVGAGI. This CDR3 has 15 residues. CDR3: CASRVAGGSTGELFF. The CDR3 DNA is TGTGCCAGCAGGGTAGCGGGAGGTAGCACCGGGGAGCTGTTTTTT.

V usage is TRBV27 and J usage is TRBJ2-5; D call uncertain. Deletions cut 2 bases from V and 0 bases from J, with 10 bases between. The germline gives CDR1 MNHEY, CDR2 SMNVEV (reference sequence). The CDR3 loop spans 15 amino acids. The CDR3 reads CASSLLDGYQETQYF. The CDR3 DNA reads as TGTGCCAGCAGTTTACTCGACGGGTACCAAGAGACCCAGTACTTC.

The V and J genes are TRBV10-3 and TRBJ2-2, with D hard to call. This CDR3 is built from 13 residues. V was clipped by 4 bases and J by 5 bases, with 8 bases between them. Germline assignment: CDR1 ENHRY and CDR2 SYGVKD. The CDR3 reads CAISATSTGELFF. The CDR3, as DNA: TGTGCCATCAGTGCAACCAGTACCGGGGAGCTGTTTTTT.

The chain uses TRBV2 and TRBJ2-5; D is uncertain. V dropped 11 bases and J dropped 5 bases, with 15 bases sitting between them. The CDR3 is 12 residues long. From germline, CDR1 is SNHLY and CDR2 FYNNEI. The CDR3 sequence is CAGEDRRETQYF. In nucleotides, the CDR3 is TGTGCCGGAGAGGATCGGCGGGAGACCCAGTACTTC.

Here the CDR3 reads CASSEGQGAYEQYF. The CDR3, as DNA: TGTGCCAGCAGCGAGGGACAGGGGGCATACGAGCAGTACTTC. V and J are TRBV5-6 and TRBJ2-5; 12 bases are shared with TRBD1. The DNA matches TRBJ2-7 better at its end, which makes the J call doubtful. This CDR3 has 14 amino acids. The germline CDR1 and CDR2 sequences are SGHDT and YYEEEE.

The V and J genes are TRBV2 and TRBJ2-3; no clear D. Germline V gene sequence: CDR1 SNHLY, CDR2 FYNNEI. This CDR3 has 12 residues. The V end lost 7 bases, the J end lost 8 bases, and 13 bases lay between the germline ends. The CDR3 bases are TGTGCCAGCACAGTCGAATCCGTTACGCAGTATTTT. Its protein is CASTVESVTQYF.

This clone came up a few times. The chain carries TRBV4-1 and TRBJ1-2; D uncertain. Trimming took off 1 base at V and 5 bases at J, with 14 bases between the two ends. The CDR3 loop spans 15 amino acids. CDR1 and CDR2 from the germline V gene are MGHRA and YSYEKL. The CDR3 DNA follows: TGCGCCAGCAGCCAAGGGAGATCCCAATCGTATGGCTACACCTTC. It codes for CASSQGRSQSYGYTF.

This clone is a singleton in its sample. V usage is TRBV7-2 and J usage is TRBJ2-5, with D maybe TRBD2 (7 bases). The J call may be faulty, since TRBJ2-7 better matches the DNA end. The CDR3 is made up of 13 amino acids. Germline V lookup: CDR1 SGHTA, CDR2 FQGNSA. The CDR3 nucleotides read TGTGCCAGCAGCAAGGGGGGGGCCTACGAGCAGTACTTC. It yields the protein CASSKGGAYEQYF.

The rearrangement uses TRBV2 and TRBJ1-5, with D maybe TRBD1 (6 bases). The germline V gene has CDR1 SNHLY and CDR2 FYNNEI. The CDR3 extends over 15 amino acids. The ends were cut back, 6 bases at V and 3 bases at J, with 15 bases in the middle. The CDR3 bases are TGTGCCAGCAGAGGGGCAGGGGTATCCAATCAGCCCCAGCATTTT. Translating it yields CASRGAGVSNQPQHF.

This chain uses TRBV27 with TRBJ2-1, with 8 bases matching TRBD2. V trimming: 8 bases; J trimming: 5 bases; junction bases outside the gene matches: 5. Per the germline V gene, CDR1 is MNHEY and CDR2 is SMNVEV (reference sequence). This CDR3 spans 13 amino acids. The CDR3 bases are TGTGCCAGCTTCCGAGCGGGAGACAATGAGCAGTTCTTC. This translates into CASFRAGDNEQFF.

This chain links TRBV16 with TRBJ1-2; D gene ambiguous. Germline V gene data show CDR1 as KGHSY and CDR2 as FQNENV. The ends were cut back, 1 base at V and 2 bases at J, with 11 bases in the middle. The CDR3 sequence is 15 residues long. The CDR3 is CASSQFSARNYGYTF. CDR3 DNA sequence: TGTGCCAGCAGCCAATTTTCTGCGAGAAACTATGGCTACACCTTC.

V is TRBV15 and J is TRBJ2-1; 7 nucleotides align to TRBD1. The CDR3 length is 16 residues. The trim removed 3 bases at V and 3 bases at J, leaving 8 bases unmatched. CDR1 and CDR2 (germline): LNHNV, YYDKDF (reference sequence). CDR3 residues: CATSRRPGQSYNEQFF. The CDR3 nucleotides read TGTGCCACCAGCAGGCGACCGGGACAGAGCTACAATGAGCAGTTCTTC.

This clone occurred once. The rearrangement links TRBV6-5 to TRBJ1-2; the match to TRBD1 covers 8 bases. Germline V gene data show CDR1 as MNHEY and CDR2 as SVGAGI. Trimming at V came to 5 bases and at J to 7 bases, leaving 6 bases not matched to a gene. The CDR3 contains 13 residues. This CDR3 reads CASSTTGVRGYTF. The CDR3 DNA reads TGTGCCAGCAGTACGACAGGGGTTCGTGGCTACACCTTC.

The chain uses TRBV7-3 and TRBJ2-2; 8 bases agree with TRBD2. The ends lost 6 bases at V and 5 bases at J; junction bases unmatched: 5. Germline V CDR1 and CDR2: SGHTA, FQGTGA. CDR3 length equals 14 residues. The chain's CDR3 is CASSNGGGTGELFF. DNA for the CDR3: TGTGCCAGCAGTAATGGCGGGGGGACCGGGGAGCTGTTTTTT.

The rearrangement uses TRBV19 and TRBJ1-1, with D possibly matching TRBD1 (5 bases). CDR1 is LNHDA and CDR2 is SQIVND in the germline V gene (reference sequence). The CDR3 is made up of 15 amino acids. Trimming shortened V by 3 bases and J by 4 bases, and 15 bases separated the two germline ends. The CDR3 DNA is TGTGCCAGTAGTATGGCCCCCGGGAGGGGCACTGAAGCTTTCTTT. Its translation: CASSMAPGRGTEAFF.

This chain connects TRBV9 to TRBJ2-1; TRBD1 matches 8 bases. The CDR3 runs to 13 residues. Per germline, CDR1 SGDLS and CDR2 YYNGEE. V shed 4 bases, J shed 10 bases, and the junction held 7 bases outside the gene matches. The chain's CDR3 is CASSFQGAREQFF. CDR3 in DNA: TGTGCCAGCAGCTTCCAGGGGGCGCGGGAGCAGTTCTTC.

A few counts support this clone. CDR3 region: CATGAYSNQPQHF. The CDR3 nucleotides read TGTGCCACCGGGGCTTATAGCAATCAGCCCCAGCATTTT. This chain joins TRBV15 and TRBJ1-5, with a possible D match to TRBD1 (5 bases). The CDR3 is 13 residues long. Germline-derived CDR1 and CDR2 are LNHNV and YYDKDF (reference sequence). V gave up 8 bases and J gave up 0 bases, with 8 bases separating them.

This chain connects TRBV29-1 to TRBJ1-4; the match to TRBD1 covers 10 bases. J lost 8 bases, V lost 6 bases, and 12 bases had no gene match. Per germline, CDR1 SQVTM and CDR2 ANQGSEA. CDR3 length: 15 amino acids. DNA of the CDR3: TGCAGCGTCTATTCCGCGACAGGGGGCCGGGAAAAACTGTTTTTT. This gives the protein CSVYSATGGREKLFF.

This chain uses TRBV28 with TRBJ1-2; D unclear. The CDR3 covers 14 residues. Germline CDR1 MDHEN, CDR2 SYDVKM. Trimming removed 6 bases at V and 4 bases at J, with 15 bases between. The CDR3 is CASRLSDGGYGYTF. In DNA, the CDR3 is TGTGCCAGCAGACTTTCGGACGGAGGCTATGGCTACACCTTC.

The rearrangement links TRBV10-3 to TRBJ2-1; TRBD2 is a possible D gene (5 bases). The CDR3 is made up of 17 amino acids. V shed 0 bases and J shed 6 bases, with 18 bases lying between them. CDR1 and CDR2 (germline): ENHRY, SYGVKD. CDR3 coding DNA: TGTGCCATCAGTGAGTCTATCCTAGCCGTAACTTCCAATGAGCAGTTCTTC. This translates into CAISESILAVTSNEQFF.